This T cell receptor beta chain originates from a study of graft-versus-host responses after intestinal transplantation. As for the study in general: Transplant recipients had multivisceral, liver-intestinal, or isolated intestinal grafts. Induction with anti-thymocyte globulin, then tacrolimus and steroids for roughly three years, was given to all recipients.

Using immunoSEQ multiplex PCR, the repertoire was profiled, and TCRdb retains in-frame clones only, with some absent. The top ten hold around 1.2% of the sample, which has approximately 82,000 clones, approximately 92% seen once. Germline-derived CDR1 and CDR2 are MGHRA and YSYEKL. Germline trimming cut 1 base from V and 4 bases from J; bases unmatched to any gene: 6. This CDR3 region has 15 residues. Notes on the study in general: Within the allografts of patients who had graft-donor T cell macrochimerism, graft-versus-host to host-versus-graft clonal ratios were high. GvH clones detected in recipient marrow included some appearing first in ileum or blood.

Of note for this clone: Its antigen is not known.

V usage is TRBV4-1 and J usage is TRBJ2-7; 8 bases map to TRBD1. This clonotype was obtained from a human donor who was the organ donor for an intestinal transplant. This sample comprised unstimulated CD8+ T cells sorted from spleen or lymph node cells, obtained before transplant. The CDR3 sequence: CASSQVAGGSYEQYF. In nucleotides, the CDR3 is TGCGCCAGCAGCCAAGTGGCAGGGGGCTCATACGAGCAGTACTTC.